The entry below describes one TCR beta chain. What it recognizes is unknown. This sample is part of a study of cytomegalovirus exposure and HLA in healthy donors. Study findings and constraints: It was in a later analysis that TCR association rates were seen to vary by HLA locus, highest for DRB1 and lowest for HLA-C.

With 60 Vbeta and 13 Jbeta primers, the PCR was carried out. Data came from immunoSEQ multiplex PCR; TCRdb stores just in-frame clones and leaves some out. Of some 150,000 clones listed, approximately 80% are singletons. In germline, CDR1 is MGHRA, CDR2 YSYEKL. Trimming took 0 bases from V and 14 from J; bases not matched to a gene: 14. This CDR3 comprises 16 residues. This clonotype originated in a woman under 40 in good health and CMV-seronegative. The chain recombines TRBV4-1 with TRBJ2-1; TRBD2 matches at 9 bases. Sample: PBMCs. The CDR3 nucleotides read TGCGCCAGCAGCCAAGATGCTAGCGGGGTGATTTTTTTTAAGTTCTTC. As protein: CASSQDASGVIFFKFF.